Listed here is a single T cell receptor (beta chain). Its antigen remains unidentified. Relative to the germline gene, one junction end is altered; a read error may explain this. The data stem from a study of breast tumors, draining lymph nodes, adjacent tissues. General study points: Tumor TCR diversity was below lymph nodes but above nontumor tissue.

One entry per CDR3 protein results from TCRdb running MiXCR on the multiplex PCR reads. The sample carries approximately 13,000 distinct CDR3 sequences, roughly 53% recorded once. The CDR3 loop spans 16 amino acids. Germline V lookup: CDR1 SGHTA, CDR2 FQGNSA. This receptor was identified in a female donor with breast cancer. Some clones in this sample may be carry-over from other donors' samples. Sequenced material: tumor-adjacent breast tissue. This chain connects TRBV7-2 to TRBJ1-2, with 9 positions matching TRBD1. CDR3 DNA: TGTGCCAGCAGCATGGGACAGGGAGGGGAAAGCTATGGCCACACCTTC. Translated: CASSMGQGGESYGHTF.